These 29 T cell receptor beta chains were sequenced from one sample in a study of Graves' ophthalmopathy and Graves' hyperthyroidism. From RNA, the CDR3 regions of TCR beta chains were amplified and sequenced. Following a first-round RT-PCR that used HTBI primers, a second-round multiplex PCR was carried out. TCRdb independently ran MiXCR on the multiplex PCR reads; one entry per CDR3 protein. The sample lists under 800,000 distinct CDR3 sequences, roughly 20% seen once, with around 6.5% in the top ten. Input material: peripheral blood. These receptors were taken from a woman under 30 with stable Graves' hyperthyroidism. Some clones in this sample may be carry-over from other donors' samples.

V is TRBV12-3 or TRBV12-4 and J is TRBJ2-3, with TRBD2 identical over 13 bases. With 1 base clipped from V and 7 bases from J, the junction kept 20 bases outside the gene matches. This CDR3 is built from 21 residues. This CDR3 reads CASSLGFPGTSGKESTYTQYF. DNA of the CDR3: TGTGCCAGCAGTTTAGGCTTTCCCGGGACTAGCGGGAAGGAGTCTACCTATACGCAGTATTTT.

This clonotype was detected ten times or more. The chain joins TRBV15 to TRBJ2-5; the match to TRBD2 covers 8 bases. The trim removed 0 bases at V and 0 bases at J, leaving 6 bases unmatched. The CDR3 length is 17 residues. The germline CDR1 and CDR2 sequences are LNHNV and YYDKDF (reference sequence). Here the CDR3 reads CATSRDGYSGDQETQYF. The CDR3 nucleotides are TGTGCCACCAGCAGAGATGGGTATAGCGGGGACCAAGAGACCCAGTACTTC.

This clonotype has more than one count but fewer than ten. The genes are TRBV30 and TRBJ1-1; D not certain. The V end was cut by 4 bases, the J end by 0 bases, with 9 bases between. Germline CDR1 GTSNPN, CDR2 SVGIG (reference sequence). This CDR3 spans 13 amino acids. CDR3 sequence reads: CAWTGLMNTEAFF. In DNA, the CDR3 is TGTGCCTGGACAGGCCTAATGAACACTGAAGCTTTCTTT.

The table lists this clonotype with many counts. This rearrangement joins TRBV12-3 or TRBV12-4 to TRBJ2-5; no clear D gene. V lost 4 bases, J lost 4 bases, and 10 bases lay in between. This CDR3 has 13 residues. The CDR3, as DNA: TGTGCCAGCAGTTATATGGGCACAGAGACCCAGTACTTC. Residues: CASSYMGTETQYF.

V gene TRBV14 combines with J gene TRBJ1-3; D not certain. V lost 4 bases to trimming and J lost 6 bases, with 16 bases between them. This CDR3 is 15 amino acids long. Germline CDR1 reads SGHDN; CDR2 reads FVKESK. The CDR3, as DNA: TGTGCCAGCAGCCCAATGACTGCCGCCTTAAACACCATATATTTT. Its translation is CASSPMTAALNTIYF.

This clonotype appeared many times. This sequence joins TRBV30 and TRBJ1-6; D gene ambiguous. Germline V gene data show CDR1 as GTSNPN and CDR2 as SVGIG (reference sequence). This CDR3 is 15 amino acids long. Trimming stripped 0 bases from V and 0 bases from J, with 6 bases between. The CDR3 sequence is CAWSVGSSYNSPLHF. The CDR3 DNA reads TGTGCCTGGAGTGTAGGGAGCTCCTATAATTCACCCCTCCACTTT.

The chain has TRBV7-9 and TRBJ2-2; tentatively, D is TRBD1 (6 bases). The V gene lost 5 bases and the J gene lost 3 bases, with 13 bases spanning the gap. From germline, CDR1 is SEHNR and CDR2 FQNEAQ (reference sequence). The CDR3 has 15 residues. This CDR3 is CASSPRQEYTGELFF. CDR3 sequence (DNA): TGTGCCAGCAGCCCTCGACAGGAATACACCGGGGAGCTGTTTTTT.

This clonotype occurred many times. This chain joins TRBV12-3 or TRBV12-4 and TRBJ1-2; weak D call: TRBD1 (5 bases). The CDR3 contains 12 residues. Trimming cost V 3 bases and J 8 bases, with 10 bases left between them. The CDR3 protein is CASSLGEGGYTF. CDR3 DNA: TGTGCCAGCAGTTTGGGGGAAGGCGGCTACACCTTC.

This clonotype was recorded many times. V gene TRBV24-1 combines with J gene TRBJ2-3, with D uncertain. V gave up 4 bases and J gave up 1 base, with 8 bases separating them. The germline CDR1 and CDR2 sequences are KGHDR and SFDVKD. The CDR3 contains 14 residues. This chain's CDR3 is CATSDPGGTDTQYF. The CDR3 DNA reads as TGTGCCACCAGTGACCCAGGTGGCACAGATACGCAGTATTTT.

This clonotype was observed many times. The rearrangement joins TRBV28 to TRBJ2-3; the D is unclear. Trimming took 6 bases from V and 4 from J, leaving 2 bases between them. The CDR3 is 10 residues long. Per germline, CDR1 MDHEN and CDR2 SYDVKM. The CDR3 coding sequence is TGTGCCAGCAGAGCAGATACGCAGTATTTT. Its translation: CASRADTQYF. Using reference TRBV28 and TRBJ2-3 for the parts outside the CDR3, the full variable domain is DVKVTQSSRYLVKRTGEKVFLECVQDMDHENMFWYRQDPGLGLRLIYFSYDVKMKEKGDIPEGYSVSREKKERFSLILESASTNQTSMYLCASRADTQYFGPGTRLTVL.

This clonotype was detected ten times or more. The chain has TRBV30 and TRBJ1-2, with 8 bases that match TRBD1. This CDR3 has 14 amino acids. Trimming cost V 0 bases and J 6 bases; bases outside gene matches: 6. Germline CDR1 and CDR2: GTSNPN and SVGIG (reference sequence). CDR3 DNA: TGTGCCTGGAGTGTAAACAGGGGGGGGGATGGCTACACCTTC. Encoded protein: CAWSVNRGGDGYTF. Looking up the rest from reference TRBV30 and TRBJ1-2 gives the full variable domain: SQTIHQWPATLVQPVGSPLSLECTVEGTSNPNLYWYRQAAGRGLQLLFYSVGIGQISSEVPQNLSASRPQDRQFILSSKKLLLSDSGFYLCAWSVNRGGDGYTFGSGTRLTVV.

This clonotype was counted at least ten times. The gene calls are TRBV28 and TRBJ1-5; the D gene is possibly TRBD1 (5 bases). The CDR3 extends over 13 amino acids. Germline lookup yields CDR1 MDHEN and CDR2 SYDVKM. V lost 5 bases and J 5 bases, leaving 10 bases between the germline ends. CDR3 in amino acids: CASSGRADQPQHF. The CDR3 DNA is TGTGCCAGCAGTGGCAGGGCCGATCAGCCCCAGCATTTT. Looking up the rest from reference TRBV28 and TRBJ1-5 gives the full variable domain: DVKVTQSSRYLVKRTGEKVFLECVQDMDHENMFWYRQDPGLGLRLIYFSYDVKMKEKGDIPEGYSVSREKKERFSLILESASTNQTSMYLCASSGRADQPQHFGDGTRLSIL.

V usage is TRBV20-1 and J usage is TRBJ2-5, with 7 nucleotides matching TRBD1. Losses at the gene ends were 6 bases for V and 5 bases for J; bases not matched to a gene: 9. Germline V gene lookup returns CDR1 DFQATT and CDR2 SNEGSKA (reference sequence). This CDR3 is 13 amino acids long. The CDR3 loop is CSAPTGSLETQYF. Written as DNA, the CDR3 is TGCAGTGCCCCGACAGGGAGTCTGGAGACCCAGTACTTC.

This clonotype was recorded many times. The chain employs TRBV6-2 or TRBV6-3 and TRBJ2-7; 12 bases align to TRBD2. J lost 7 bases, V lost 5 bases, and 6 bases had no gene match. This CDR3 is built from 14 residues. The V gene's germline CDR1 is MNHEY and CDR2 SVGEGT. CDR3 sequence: CASSPGLAGFEQYF. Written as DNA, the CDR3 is TGTGCCAGCAGTCCTGGACTAGCGGGGTTTGAGCAGTACTTC.

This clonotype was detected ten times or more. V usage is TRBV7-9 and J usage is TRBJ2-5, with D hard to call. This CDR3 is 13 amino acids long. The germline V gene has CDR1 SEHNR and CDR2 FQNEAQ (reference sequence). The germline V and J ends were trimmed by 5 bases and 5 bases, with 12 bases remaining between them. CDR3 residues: CASSLLTGETQYF. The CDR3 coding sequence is TGTGCCAGCAGCCTCCTGACTGGGGAGACCCAGTACTTC.

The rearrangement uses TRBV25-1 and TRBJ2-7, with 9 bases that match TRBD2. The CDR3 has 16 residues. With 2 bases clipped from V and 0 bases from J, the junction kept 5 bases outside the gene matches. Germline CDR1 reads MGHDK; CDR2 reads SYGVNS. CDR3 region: CASSERASGVSYEQYF. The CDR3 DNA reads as TGTGCCAGCAGTGAAAGGGCTAGCGGGGTCTCCTACGAGCAGTACTTC.

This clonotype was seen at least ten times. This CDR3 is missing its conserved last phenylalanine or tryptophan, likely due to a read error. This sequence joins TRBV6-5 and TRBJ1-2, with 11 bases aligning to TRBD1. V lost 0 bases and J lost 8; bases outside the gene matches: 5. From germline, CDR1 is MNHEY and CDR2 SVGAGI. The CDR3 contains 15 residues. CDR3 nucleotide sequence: TGTGCCAGCAGTTACTCTGGACAGGGGGCGCAGGGCTACACCTCC. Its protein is CASSYSGQGAQGYTS.

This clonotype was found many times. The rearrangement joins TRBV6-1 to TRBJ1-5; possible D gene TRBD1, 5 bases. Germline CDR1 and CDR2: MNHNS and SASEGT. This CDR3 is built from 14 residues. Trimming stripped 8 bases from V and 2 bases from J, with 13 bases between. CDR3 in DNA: TGTGCCAGCTACTTTGGGGGGGGCAATCAGCCCCAGCATTTT. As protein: CASYFGGGNQPQHF.

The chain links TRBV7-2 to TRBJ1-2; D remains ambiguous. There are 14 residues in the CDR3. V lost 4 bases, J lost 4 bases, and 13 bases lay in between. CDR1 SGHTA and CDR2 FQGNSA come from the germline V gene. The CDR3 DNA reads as TGTGCCAGCAGCTCCCGATTGCTGATCTATGGCTACACCTTC. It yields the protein CASSSRLLIYGYTF.

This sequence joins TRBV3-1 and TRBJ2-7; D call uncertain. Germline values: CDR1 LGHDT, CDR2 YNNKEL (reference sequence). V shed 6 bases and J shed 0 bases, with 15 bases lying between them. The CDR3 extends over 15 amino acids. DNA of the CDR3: TGTGCCAGCAGTTACACCTTCACCTACTCCTACGAGCAGTACTTC. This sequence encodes CASSYTFTYSYEQYF.

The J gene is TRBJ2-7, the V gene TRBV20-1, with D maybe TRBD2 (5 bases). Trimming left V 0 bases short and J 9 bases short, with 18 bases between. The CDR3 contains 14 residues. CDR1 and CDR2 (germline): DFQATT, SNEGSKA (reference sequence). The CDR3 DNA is TGCAGTGCTAGAGATCTGGAATTGGGGAGATCGCAGTACTTC. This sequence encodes CSARDLELGRSQYF.

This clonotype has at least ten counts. The CDR3 sequence is CASSSKDRGNGELFF. CDR3 DNA: TGTGCCAGCAGCTCCAAGGACAGGGGTAACGGGGAGCTGTTTTTT. V usage is TRBV11-3 and J usage is TRBJ2-2; 9 positions match TRBD1. J lost 7 bases, V lost 4 bases, and 7 bases had no gene match. Germline V gene sequence: CDR1 SGHNT, CDR2 YENEEA. The CDR3 contains 15 residues.

The CDR3: CASQRAGYEQYF. CDR3 nucleotide sequence: TGTGCCAGCCAAAGGGCCGGCTACGAGCAGTACTTC. The chain links TRBV28 to TRBJ2-7; D is unclear. CDR1 is MDHEN, CDR2 SYDVKM, per germline. Trimming shortened V by 8 bases and J by 3 bases, and 11 bases separated the two germline ends. This CDR3 region has 12 residues.

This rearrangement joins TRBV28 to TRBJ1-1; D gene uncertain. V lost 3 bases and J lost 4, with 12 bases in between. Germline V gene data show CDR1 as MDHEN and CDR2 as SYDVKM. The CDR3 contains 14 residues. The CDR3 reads CASSLWKGSTEAFF. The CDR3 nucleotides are TGTGCCAGCAGTTTGTGGAAAGGGAGCACTGAAGCTTTCTTT.

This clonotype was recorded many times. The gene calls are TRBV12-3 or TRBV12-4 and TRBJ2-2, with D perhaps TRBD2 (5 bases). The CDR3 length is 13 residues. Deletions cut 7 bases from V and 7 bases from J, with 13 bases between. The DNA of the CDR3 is TGTGCCAGCAAAGTGAGGGTTATCGGGGAGCTGTTTTTT. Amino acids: CASKVRVIGELFF.

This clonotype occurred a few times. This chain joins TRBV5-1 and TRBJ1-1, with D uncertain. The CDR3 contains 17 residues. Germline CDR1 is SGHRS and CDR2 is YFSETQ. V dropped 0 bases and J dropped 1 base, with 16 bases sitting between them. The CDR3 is CASSLASALGQNTEAFF. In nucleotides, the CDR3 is TGCGCCAGCAGCTTGGCCTCAGCCCTGGGCCAGAACACTGAAGCTTTCTTT. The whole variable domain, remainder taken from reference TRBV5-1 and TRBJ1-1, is KAGVTQTPRYLIKTRGQQVTLSCSPISGHRSVSWYQQTPGQGLQFLFEYFSETQRNKGNFPGRFSGRQFSNSRSEMNVSTLELGDSALYLCASSLASALGQNTEAFFGQGTRLTVV.

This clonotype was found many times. CDR3 amino acids: CASRGQGRDGYTF. The CDR3 region has the DNA TGTGCCAGCAGGGGCCAGGGGAGGGATGGCTACACCTTC. The chain recombines TRBV12-3 or TRBV12-4 with TRBJ1-2; D possibly corresponds to TRBD1 (6 bases). This CDR3 is built from 13 residues. V lost 6 bases and J 6 bases, leaving 14 bases between the germline ends.

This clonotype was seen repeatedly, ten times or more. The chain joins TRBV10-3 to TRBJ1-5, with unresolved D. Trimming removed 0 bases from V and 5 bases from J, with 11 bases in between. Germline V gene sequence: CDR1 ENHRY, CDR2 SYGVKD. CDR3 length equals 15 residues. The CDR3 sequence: CAISESRDLHQPQHF. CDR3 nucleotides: TGTGCCATCAGTGAGTCGCGAGATTTGCATCAGCCCCAGCATTTT.

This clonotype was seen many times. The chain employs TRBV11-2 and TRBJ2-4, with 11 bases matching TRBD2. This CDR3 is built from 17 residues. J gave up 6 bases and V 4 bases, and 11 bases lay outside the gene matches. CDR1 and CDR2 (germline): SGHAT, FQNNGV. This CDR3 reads CASSSLVWTSGPNIQYF. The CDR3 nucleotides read TGTGCCAGCAGCTCGCTGGTGTGGACTAGCGGGCCAAACATTCAGTACTTC.